The 21 T cell receptor beta chains below all came from one sample that was sequenced in a study of blood T cell repertoires in COVID-19. The protocol was immunoSEQ multiplex PCR, while the TCRdb copy is restricted to in-frame clones and leaves out a portion. Altogether fewer than 300,000 clones are present, 75% to 90% being singletons, with the ten largest covering more than 0.75%. The sequenced material came from peripheral blood. The receptors were sampled from a man aged 30-40 years with acute or convalescent COVID-19.

V usage is TRBV27 and J usage is TRBJ1-4; TRBD1 is a possible D gene (6 bases). Germline CDR1 is MNHEY and CDR2 is SMNVEV (reference sequence). The CDR3 totals 15 residues. Trimming removed 6 bases at V and 7 bases at J, with 18 bases between. The CDR3 reads CASRSLQGWSEKLFF. Written as DNA, the CDR3 is TGTGCCAGCAGATCCCTACAGGGTTGGAGTGAAAAACTGTTTTTT.

This chain uses TRBV27 with TRBJ2-3; D ambiguous. Trimming took 3 bases from V and 3 from J, leaving 7 bases between them. Germline V gene data show CDR1 as MNHEY and CDR2 as SMNVEV (reference sequence). This CDR3 region has 13 residues. The CDR3 coding sequence is TGTGCCAGCAGTTTTTTTCTGACAGATACGCAGTATTTT. Translation gives CASSFFLTDTQYF.

This rearrangement joins TRBV7-8 to TRBJ2-7; 7 positions agree with TRBD1. Trimming cost V 4 bases and J 0 bases; bases outside gene matches: 9. CDR1 and CDR2 from the germline V gene are SGHVS and FQNEAQ. The CDR3 spans 16 residues. The CDR3 spells CASSSKTGNPSYEQYF. The CDR3, as DNA: TGTGCCAGCAGCTCTAAGACAGGGAACCCCTCCTACGAGCAGTACTTC.

This CDR3 reads CASSLAGERADTQYF. The DNA for the CDR3 is TGTGCCAGCAGTTTAGCGGGAGAGCGTGCAGATACGCAGTATTTT. This chain uses TRBV27 with TRBJ2-3; 7 bases map to TRBD2. Looked up from germline, CDR1 is MNHEY and CDR2 is SMNVEV (reference sequence). V shed 2 bases and J 4 bases; nucleotides not matched to a gene: 6. This CDR3 is built from 15 residues.

This sequence joins TRBV4-1 and TRBJ2-5, with 7 bases fitting TRBD2. CDR1 and CDR2 (germline): MGHRA, YSYEKL. With 5 bases clipped from V and 7 bases from J, the junction kept 7 bases outside the gene matches. CDR3 length: 13 residues. CDR3 amino acids: CASSSSSGLTQYF. CDR3 in DNA: TGCGCCAGCAGCTCGTCTAGCGGTTTGACCCAGTACTTC.

The CDR3 is CASSEYVGLAGGAQETQYF. In nucleotides, the CDR3 is TGTGCCAGCAGTGAATATGTGGGACTAGCGGGAGGGGCCCAAGAGACCCAGTACTTC. The chain couples TRBV6-1 to TRBJ2-5; 16 bases are shared with TRBD2. The CDR3 contains 19 residues. From germline, CDR1 is MNHNS and CDR2 SASEGT. With V trimmed by 2 bases and J by 1 base, 7 bases remained unmatched.

This clone was seen only once. Other DNA sequences of this sample code for an identical CDR3. The chain is built from TRBV19 and TRBJ2-3; possibly TRBD1 for D (6 bases). Germline loops: CDR1 LNHDA, CDR2 SQIVND (reference sequence). The V gene lost 4 bases and the J gene lost 1 base, with 6 bases spanning the gap. CDR3 length: 13 residues. In DNA, the CDR3 is TGTGCCAGTAGTAACAGGGGCACAGATACGCAGTATTTT. This encodes CASSNRGTDTQYF.

This sequence joins TRBV5-5 and TRBJ2-1, with 8 bases fitting TRBD2. Germline V lookup: CDR1 SGHKS, CDR2 YYEKEE (reference sequence). This CDR3 contains 15 residues. The J segment lost 3 bases and the V segment lost 0 bases, leaving 2 bases of the junction unmatched. The CDR3 bases are TGTGCCAGCAGCTTGGTTAGCGGGGACTACAATGAGCAGTTCTTC. Translation gives CASSLVSGDYNEQFF.

V usage is TRBV7-9 and J usage is TRBJ1-2; 8 nucleotides align to TRBD1. J was trimmed by 0 bases and V by 5 bases; bases with no gene match: 11. From germline, CDR1 is SEHNR and CDR2 FQNEAQ (reference sequence). The CDR3 loop spans 17 amino acids. As DNA, the CDR3 is TGTGCCAGCAGCCACGTCAGTGACAGGGGATCTAACTATGGCTACACCTTC. Its protein is CASSHVSDRGSNYGYTF.

V usage is TRBV10-2 and J usage is TRBJ1-2; D is possibly TRBD1 (6 bases). Trimming shortened V by 7 bases and J by 3 bases, and 15 bases separated the two germline ends. Germline-derived CDR1 and CDR2 are WSHSY and SAAADI. This CDR3 is 14 amino acids long. The CDR3 region has the DNA TGCGCCAGCAACGAGCATGGGGGCTACTATGGCTACACCTTC. Amino acid sequence: CASNEHGGYYGYTF.

The rearrangement uses TRBV5-1 and TRBJ2-7, with TRBD1 identical over 9 bases. V shed 4 bases, J shed 6 bases, and the junction held 11 bases outside the gene matches. This CDR3 spans 15 amino acids. CDR1 and CDR2 (germline): SGHRS, YFSETQ. CDR3 amino acids: CASSHSGTGSGEQYF. CDR3 coding DNA: TGCGCCAGCAGCCATTCCGGGACAGGGTCCGGCGAGCAGTACTTC.

The rearrangement uses TRBV7-9 and TRBJ1-2; tentative D call: TRBD1 (6 bases). Germline V gene data show CDR1 as SEHNR and CDR2 as FQNEAQ (reference sequence). This CDR3 spans 15 amino acids. The V and J ends lost 5 bases and 4 bases respectively, with 17 bases between them. The CDR3, as DNA: TGTGCCAGCAGCCCCTGGCAGGGGCTTAGCTATGGCTACACCTTC. It translates to CASSPWQGLSYGYTF.

This clone has more than one count but fewer than ten. This chain links TRBV10-1 with TRBJ2-7; D is perhaps TRBD2 (5 bases). V lost 5 bases and J lost 2, with 19 bases in between. Germline CDR1 reads WNHNN; CDR2 reads SYGVQD (reference sequence). CDR3 length: 16 amino acids. CDR3 nucleotide sequence: TGCGCCAGCAGTTTGACTATTAGGTCTGAAACCTACGAGCAGTACTTC. This encodes CASSLTIRSETYEQYF.

The chain recombines TRBV11-2 with TRBJ1-1; D is unclear. The CDR3 is 12 amino acids. Germline V gives CDR1 SGHAT, CDR2 FQNNGV. Trimming left V 1 base short and J 6 bases short, with 6 bases between. The CDR3 is CASSLAGSEAFF. The CDR3 coding sequence is TGTGCCAGCAGCTTAGCGGGGTCTGAAGCTTTCTTT.

CDR3 coding DNA: TGTGCCAGCAGTCCCTTCGGGACAGGGGGTTTAGGATACAATGAGCAGTTCTTC. Amino acids: CASSPFGTGGLGYNEQFF. The V call is TRBV28, the J call TRBJ2-1; the match to TRBD1 covers 11 bases. Unmatched junction bases numbered 13, after V lost 5 bases and J lost 4 bases. Per the germline V gene, CDR1 is MDHEN and CDR2 is SYDVKM. The CDR3 has 18 residues.

The rearrangement uses TRBV27 and TRBJ2-1, with 7 bases identical to TRBD2. J was trimmed by 5 bases and V by 5 bases; bases with no gene match: 18. The CDR3 contains 18 residues. Germline CDR1 reads MNHEY; CDR2 reads SMNVEV (reference sequence). The CDR3 sequence is CASSGAGWSPAGDNEQFF. The CDR3 DNA follows: TGTGCCAGCAGTGGGGCCGGTTGGTCACCCGCGGGAGACAATGAGCAGTTCTTC.

A single count supports this clone. The chain recombines TRBV28 with TRBJ1-5; 8 nucleotides match TRBD1. Germline V gene sequence: CDR1 MDHEN, CDR2 SYDVKM. The CDR3 has 19 amino acids. Trimming took 1 base from V and 0 from J; bases not matched to a gene: 11. CDR3: CASSLFRGRLTNSNQPQHF. CDR3 nucleotide sequence: TGTGCCAGCAGTTTATTCAGGGGGCGACTTACAAATAGCAATCAGCCCCAGCATTTT.

The V and J genes are TRBV5-1 and TRBJ1-3; 7 bases map to TRBD1. From germline, CDR1 is SGHRS and CDR2 YFSETQ. There are 17 residues in the CDR3. V dropped 1 base and J dropped 1; count of bases not matched to a gene: 8. This chain's CDR3 is CASSLLAHRGSGNTIYF. The CDR3, as DNA: TGCGCCAGCAGCTTGCTGGCCCACAGGGGATCTGGAAACACCATATATTTT.

This sequence joins TRBV13 and TRBJ2-4, with D perhaps TRBD1 (5 bases). The germline CDR1 and CDR2 sequences are PRHDT and FYEKMQ (reference sequence). CDR3 length: 12 residues. The V end lost 0 bases, the J end lost 12 bases, and 9 bases lay between the germline ends. The CDR3 DNA follows: TGTGCCAGCAGCTTAGGCCAGGGCGCTCAGTACTTC. This gives the protein CASSLGQGAQYF.

The chain employs TRBV28 and TRBJ1-5; the D is unclear. Germline CDR1 is MDHEN and CDR2 is SYDVKM. The V end lost 3 bases, the J end lost 2 bases, and 14 bases lay between the germline ends. This CDR3 has 16 amino acids. DNA of the CDR3: TGTGCCAGCAGTTTCTTGACCAACCGGGGCAATCAGCCCCAGCATTTT. This translates into CASSFLTNRGNQPQHF.

This clone was counted a few times. This chain connects TRBV5-1 to TRBJ1-2; no definite D call. V lost 1 base, J lost 2 bases, and 12 bases lay in between. CDR3 size: 15 residues. The V gene's germline CDR1 is SGHRS and CDR2 YFSETQ. The DNA of the CDR3 is TGCGCCAGCAGCTTGACCGTAGAAGCGAACTATGGCTACACCTTC. Protein product: CASSLTVEANYGYTF.